Each of the 5 T cell receptor beta chains below was sequenced from the same sample in a study of blood T cell repertoires in COVID-19. Assay: immunoSEQ multiplex PCR; the TCRdb copy retains only in-frame clones and omits some. The table lists 160,000 or so clones, more than 75% of them singletons. What was sequenced was peripheral blood. The origin of the receptors is a woman in her 70s with acute or convalescent COVID-19.

This clone came up a few times. The chain uses TRBV18 and TRBJ1-5; D is possibly TRBD1 (5 bases). This CDR3 is 14 amino acids long. Germline V gene data show CDR1 as KGHSH and CDR2 as LQKENI. V dropped 3 bases and J dropped 2 bases, with 8 bases sitting between them. CDR3 amino acids: CASSPAGRNQPQHF. The CDR3 coding sequence is TGTGCCAGCTCACCGGCAGGGCGCAATCAGCCCCAGCATTTT.

J is TRBJ2-7 and V is TRBV27, with a weak D call TRBD1 (6 bases). V lost 3 bases to trimming and J lost 2 bases, with 11 bases between them. This CDR3 comprises 14 residues. Germline CDR1 MNHEY, CDR2 SMNVEV (reference sequence). As DNA, the CDR3 is TGTGCCAGCAGTTTGTACCAGGGGCCCTACGAGCAGTACTTC. It specifies CASSLYQGPYEQYF.

This clone was detected only a few times. The chain joins TRBV6-2 or TRBV6-3 to TRBJ1-5; D perhaps matches TRBD1 (5 bases). The CDR3 contains 16 residues. Germline lookup yields CDR1 MNHEY and CDR2 SVGEGT. V was clipped by 0 bases and J by 6 bases, with 15 bases between them. CDR3 DNA sequence: TGTGCCAGCAGTTACTCGAGTAATCCGGGGGGTCAGCCCCAGCATTTT. Translating it yields CASSYSSNPGGQPQHF.

This clone was counted a single time. This chain connects TRBV6-5 to TRBJ1-1; 7 bases agree with TRBD1. The CDR3 runs to 13 residues. From germline, CDR1 is MNHEY and CDR2 SVGAGI. J lost 4 bases, V lost 6 bases, and 5 bases had no gene match. The DNA for the CDR3 is TGTGCCAGCAGACCCACAGGGGCCACTGAAGCTTTCTTT. Protein: CASRPTGATEAFF.

The V call is TRBV2, the J call TRBJ1-2; D not certain. The CDR3 extends over 14 amino acids. Looked up from germline, CDR1 is SNHLY and CDR2 is FYNNEI. Trimming cost V 5 bases and J 4 bases, with 14 bases left between them. DNA for the CDR3: TGTGCCAGCAGTCCCCCCCTCAGGATCTATGGCTACACCTTC. Protein product: CASSPPLRIYGYTF.